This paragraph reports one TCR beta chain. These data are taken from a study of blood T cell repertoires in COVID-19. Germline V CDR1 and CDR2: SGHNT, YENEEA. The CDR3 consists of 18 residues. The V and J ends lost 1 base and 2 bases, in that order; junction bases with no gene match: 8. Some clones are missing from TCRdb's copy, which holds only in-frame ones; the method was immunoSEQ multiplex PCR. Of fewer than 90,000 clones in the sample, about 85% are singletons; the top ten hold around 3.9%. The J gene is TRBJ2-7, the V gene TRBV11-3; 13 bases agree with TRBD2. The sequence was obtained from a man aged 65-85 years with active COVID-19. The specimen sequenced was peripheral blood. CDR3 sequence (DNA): TGTGCCAGCAGCTTAGGGACTAGCGGGAGAGGCCCAGCCTACGAGCAGTACTTC. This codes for CASSLGTSGRGPAYEQYF.